The subject of this entry is one T cell receptor (beta chain). The target antigen is unknown. Clones were sequenced by immunoSEQ multiplex PCR, and TCRdb holds only the in-frame ones, with some missing. The sample has over 85,000 clones, roughly 90% seen once. The data stem from a study of cytomegalovirus exposure and HLA in healthy donors. Findings and caveats of the study: Despite most TCR sequences being rare, some public TCRs occurred in many donors. Later, an analysis found that TCR clusters from the first cohort tended to co-occur in the roughly 120 validation repertoires. CMV antigen specificity of a few CMV-associated chains was confirmed in vitro.

Germline-derived CDR1 and CDR2 are SGDLS and YYNGEE. Trimming removed 2 bases at V and 0 bases at J, with 8 bases between. The CDR3 is made up of 15 amino acids. This TCR derives from a woman in her twenties or thirties in good health and CMV-seropositive. The J gene is TRBJ1-4, the V gene TRBV9; D is unresolved. Sequencing was performed on PBMCs. CDR3 nucleotide sequence: TGTGCCAGCAGCGTTCACGGGGCAACTAATGAAAAACTGTTTTTT. It is translated as CASSVHGATNEKLFF. The full variable domain, completed using reference TRBV9 and TRBJ1-4, is DSGVTQTPKHLITATGQRVTLRCSPRSGDLSVYWYQQSLDQGLQFLIQYYNGEERAKGNILERFSAQQFPDLHSELNLSSLELGDSALYFCASSVHGATNEKLFFGSGTQLSVL.